This TCR beta chain is from a study of shared clonotypes between healthy human individuals. Study-wide background: Donors, aged 18 to 49, were a couple of women and three men.

It was into CD45RA+ naive and CD45RA-negative memory subsets that the CD4+ cells were split. The CDR3 loop spans 14 amino acids. Per the germline V gene, CDR1 is SGHAT and CDR2 is FQNNGV. V dropped 4 bases and J dropped 4 bases, with 11 bases sitting between them. An even split of each subset's genomic DNA across several immunoSEQ plates was performed. Only in-frame clones appear in the TCRdb table, and some are missing; sequencing was by immunoSEQ multiplex PCR. This sample has about 1.4 million clones, with 95% to 97% found just once. The source is a man aged 25-45 years in good health. V and J are TRBV11-2 and TRBJ1-5; perhaps TRBD1 as D (5 bases). The sample taken for sequencing was naive CD4+ T cells sorted from blood. Subset meaning: CD45RA+ positively selected. CDR3 coding DNA: TGTGCCAGCAGCTCCCAGGGTGGTAATCAGCCCCAGCATTTT. Translated: CASSSQGGNQPQHF.